The sequence of this T cell receptor beta chain was determined in a study of blood T cell repertoires in COVID-19 (dated by TCRdb to 2020 to 2022). Study-wide context: The collaborator samples originated in the United States, Italy and Spain and spanned the acute and convalescent phases of COVID-19. The prospective study material was composed of cDNA or gDNA derived from T cells, B-cell-depleted T cells, or PBMCs. Subjects who had been exposed to COVID-19, were actively infected with it, or had recovered from it provided the deeply sampled blood TCRbeta repertoires that made up the dataset. The repertoires were released in a freely available public database meant as a resource for research on the immune response to SARS-CoV-2. Samples came from the ongoing ImmuneRACE study (first 160 participants) plus 1,254 subjects from 6 global collaborators. The sample metadata nearly always contained a de-identified subject ID, COVID-19 status, age in years and sex. Where HLA class I and class II types were available, the types were taken from metadata supplied by the sample provider, not from assay-based typing.

Each collaborating institution followed its own protocols to collect whole blood in K2EDTA tubes. Collaborator samples were shipped for TCRbeta analysis as frozen whole blood, isolated PBMCs, or DNA extracted from either sample type. CDR1 and CDR2, looked up from the germline V gene (reference sequence), are SEHNR and FQNEAQ. The CDR3 holds 15 amino acids from the cysteine to the phenylalanine. Only the CDR3 region is kept as DNA, spanning 45 bases read in frame from base 1. V lost 5 bases and J lost 2 bases, and the count of bases not matched to a germline gene is 6. The immunoSEQ Assay, a bias-controlled multiplex PCR, was used to amplify TCRbeta CDR3 regions from genomic DNA. Per the original workflow: The number of nucleated cells in each sample was estimated from the amplification of reference gene primers within the assay. To quantify the absolute abundance of each unique TCRbeta CDR3 rearrangement, sequence reads were collapsed and filtered. Productive Simpson clonality was computed per sample as the square root of Simpson's diversity index over productive rearrangements. TCRdb stores this immuneACCESS table with in-frame sequences only. Part of the clones is absent; in the studies checked, under half of the shortfall reflects unresolved V genes, and no reason is known for the rest. V and J calls and clone size are copied from that table; D and trimming were computed from the DNA. In this sample the table shows about 220,000 clones, roughly 84% of which occur a single time. 2.3% of the sample goes to the ten largest clones.

Paper-wide results and their limitations: The quantity of clinical and demographic metadata differed by source and by participant and was supplied without curation.

Note on this clone: Its antigen is currently not known. No quality values exist for individual bases; no much larger clone is one base distant.

The receptor's source is a woman aged 55-75 years with acute or convalescent COVID-19. The sequencing sample was made of peripheral blood. This chain joins TRBV7-9 to TRBJ1-1; 9 central bases correspond to TRBD1. The DNA sequence is given as TGTGCCAGCAGCCACCCGACAGGGGGAAACACTGAAGCTTTCTTT. The encoded protein is CASSHPTGGNTEAFF.